These 5 T cell receptor beta chains originate from one sample sequenced in a study of blood T cell repertoires in COVID-19. Libraries were prepared by immunoSEQ multiplex PCR; TCRdb keeps only in-frame clonotypes and omits some of them. The sample includes tens of thousands of clones, roughly 90% of them seen just once. Sequencing used peripheral blood. The receptors were gathered from a man between 60 and 70 years old with active COVID-19.

This chain uses TRBV6-5 with TRBJ2-1; 14 bases fit TRBD2. The V gene end was trimmed by 8 bases and the J gene end by 4 bases; junction bases not matched to a gene: 4. This CDR3 has 15 residues. Germline V CDR1 and CDR2: MNHEY, SVGAGI. CDR3 in amino acids: CASRLAGGPYNEQFF. The CDR3 DNA is TGTGCCAGCCGACTAGCGGGAGGGCCGTACAATGAGCAGTTCTTC.

This sequence joins TRBV29-1 and TRBJ2-5; TRBD2 agrees at 10 bases. This CDR3 region has 18 residues. V was clipped by 7 bases and J by 0 bases; unmatched bases: 17. The germline CDR1 and CDR2 sequences are SQVTM and ANQGSEA. The CDR3 DNA is TGCAGCGCCACCCCTGGGGCTAGCGGGAGCAGGTACCAAGAGACCCAGTACTTC. As protein: CSATPGASGSRYQETQYF. Full variable domain (missing parts from reference TRBV29-1 and TRBJ2-5): SAVISQKPSRDICQRGTSLTIQCQVDSQVTMMFWYRQQPGQSLTLIATANQGSEATYESGFVIDKFPISRPNLTFSTLTVSNMSPEDSSIYLCSATPGASGSRYQETQYFGPGTRLLVL.

The chain carries TRBV9 and TRBJ2-3, with 8 bases that match TRBD2. Losses at the gene ends were 0 bases for V and 6 bases for J; bases not matched to a gene: 9. This CDR3 spans 16 amino acids. Germline-derived CDR1 and CDR2 are SGDLS and YYNGEE. This CDR3 is CASSVGAGGIQDTQYF. CDR3 in DNA: TGTGCCAGCAGCGTAGGTGCGGGGGGCATTCAGGATACGCAGTATTTT.

The genes are TRBV6-5 and TRBJ1-6, with a possible D match to TRBD1 (6 bases). The CDR3 has 12 residues. CDR1 is MNHEY and CDR2 is SVGAGI in the germline V gene. Trimming shortened V by 5 bases and J by 10 bases, and 9 bases separated the two germline ends. Here the CDR3 reads CASSPRGSPLHF. The CDR3 coding sequence is TGTGCCAGCAGTCCCAGGGGATCACCCCTCCACTTT.

This clone has just one count. V gene TRBV9 combines with J gene TRBJ2-3, with a possible D match to TRBD2 (5 bases). The germline gives CDR1 SGDLS, CDR2 YYNGEE. Trimming stripped 3 bases from V and 0 bases from J, with 11 bases between. The CDR3 sequence is 15 residues long. Here the CDR3 DNA reads TGTGCCAGCAGCGGCAGGACTCAAAGCACAGATACGCAGTATTTT. The encoded protein is CASSGRTQSTDTQYF.